The 29 T cell receptor beta chains below were found in one sample sequenced in a study of T-cell reconstitution after alpha-beta-depleted transplantation in children. Unique molecular identifiers were used in preparing the TCRbeta library. TCRdb analysed the PCR reads with MiXCR anew, one entry per CDR3 protein. The sample yields approximately 980,000 distinct CDR3 sequences, less than 30% seen once. The specimen comprised PBMCs, mostly from graft donor cells, sampled 360 days after TCRalphabeta/CD19-depleted stem cell transplant. These receptors all come from a boy younger than two who had a stem cell transplant for SCID, so the T cells may come from the graft donor.

This clonotype was detected once. The rearrangement uses TRBV29-1 and TRBJ2-7; D gene unclear. The germline V gene has CDR1 SQVTM and CDR2 ANQGSEA. The length of the CDR3 is 12 residues. V was trimmed by 6 bases and J by 2 bases, leaving 11 bases between them. The CDR3 reads CSVTDRTYEQYF. The CDR3 coding sequence is TGCAGCGTAACGGACCGAACCTACGAGCAGTACTTC.

This clonotype has only a few counts. V is TRBV20-1 and J is TRBJ2-5, with D perhaps assigned TRBD1 or TRBD2 (5 bases each). The germline CDR1 and CDR2 sequences are DFQATT and SNEGSKA (reference sequence). This CDR3 has 13 amino acids. Trimming removed 2 bases at V and 5 bases at J, with 12 bases between. CDR3 coding DNA: TGCAGTGCTAGAAGTGGGGGTGCTGAGACCCAGTACTTC. This translates into CSARSGGAETQYF.

The genes are TRBV7-3 and TRBJ2-1, with 7 bases aligning to TRBD1. CDR3 length equals 15 residues. V gave up 5 bases and J gave up 4 bases; unmatched junction bases: 8. Looked up from germline, CDR1 is SGHTA and CDR2 is FQGTGA. As DNA, the CDR3 is TGTGCCAGCAGCCCCGGGACAGTAGAATACAATGAGCAGTTCTTC. This gives the protein CASSPGTVEYNEQFF.

J is TRBJ1-1 and V is TRBV19; D gene ambiguous. CDR1 and CDR2 from the germline V gene are LNHDA and SQIVND (reference sequence). Trimming removed 3 bases at V and 3 bases at J, with 14 bases between. The length of the CDR3 is 15 residues. In DNA form, the CDR3 reads TGTGCCAGTAGTATGACGGGCCTGGGGTACACTGAAGCTTTCTTT. Amino acid sequence: CASSMTGLGYTEAFF.

This clonotype has a count of ten or more. The chain links TRBV6-2 or TRBV6-3 to TRBJ2-1; D tentatively fits TRBD1 or TRBD2 (5 bases each). Germline lookup yields CDR1 MNHEY and CDR2 SVGEGT. The CDR3 loop spans 13 amino acids. V lost 1 base and J lost 15, with 16 bases in between. The CDR3 here is CASSYYFGQGRFF. CDR3 DNA: TGTGCCAGCAGTTACTATTTCGGGCAGGGACGGTTCTTC.

This chain uses TRBV9 with TRBJ2-1; D ambiguous. This CDR3 has 15 residues. CDR1 SGDLS and CDR2 YYNGEE come from the germline V gene. V was shortened by 3 bases and J by 3 bases, with 13 bases between the two germline ends. The CDR3 DNA is TGTGCCAGCAGCGCCCCCTCAACCGACTACAATGAGCAGTTCTTC. This encodes CASSAPSTDYNEQFF. The full variable domain, in which reference TRBV9 and TRBJ2-1 provide the parts outside the CDR3, is DSGVTQTPKHLITATGQRVTLRCSPRSGDLSVYWYQQSLDQGLQFLIQYYNGEERAKGNILERFSAQQFPDLHSELNLSSLELGDSALYFCASSAPSTDYNEQFFGPGTRLTVL.

This clonotype occurred many times. The V and J genes are TRBV10-3 and TRBJ2-7; TRBD1 matches at 9 bases. V lost 5 bases, J lost 3 bases, and 5 bases stayed unmatched. CDR3 length: 14 amino acids. The germline gives CDR1 ENHRY, CDR2 SYGVKD. CDR3 residues: CAISRTGENYEQYF. The CDR3 DNA follows: TGTGCCATCAGTCGGACAGGGGAGAACTACGAGCAGTACTTC.

A few counts support this clonotype. This chain links TRBV6-1 with TRBJ1-2; 7 positions agree with TRBD1. Germline CDR1 and CDR2: MNHNS and SASEGT. V shed 6 bases and J 4 bases; nucleotides not matched to a gene: 8. CDR3 length equals 14 residues. The CDR3: CASRTPGDSYGYTF. The CDR3 DNA reads as TGTGCCAGCAGGACCCCGGGGGACAGCTATGGCTACACCTTC.

There are a few counts of this clonotype. The rearrangement joins TRBV7-9 to TRBJ1-1; 7 positions agree with TRBD1. CDR1 and CDR2 (germline): SEHNR, FQNEAQ (reference sequence). Losses at the gene ends were 5 bases for V and 10 bases for J; bases not matched to a gene: 10. The CDR3 covers 13 residues. CDR3 protein: CASSRRDSFSAFF. CDR3 sequence (DNA): TGTGCCAGCAGCCGACGGGACAGTTTTTCAGCTTTCTTT. Together with reference TRBV7-9 and TRBJ1-1, the CDR3 gives the full variable domain: DTGVSQNPRHKITKRGQNVTFRCDPISEHNRLYWYRQTLGQGPEFLTYFQNEAQLEKSRLLSDRFSAERPKGSFSTLEIQRTEQGDSAMYLCASSRRDSFSAFFGQGTRLTVV.

The V gene is TRBV7-2, the J gene TRBJ1-1; 9 bases are shared with TRBD1. This CDR3 contains 16 residues. Germline V gives CDR1 SGHTA, CDR2 FQGNSA. Trimming cost V 1 base and J 3 bases; bases outside gene matches: 6. CDR3 sequence reads: CASSLVSGTGYTEAFF. The CDR3 coding sequence is TGTGCCAGCAGCTTAGTCTCGGGGACAGGGTACACTGAAGCTTTCTTT.

This clonotype has only a few counts. V gene TRBV5-1 combines with J gene TRBJ2-3; unclear D gene. CDR1 SGHRS and CDR2 YFSETQ come from the germline V gene. The ends were cut back, 0 bases at V and 3 bases at J, with 11 bases in the middle. This CDR3 has 15 residues. The CDR3 region has the DNA TGCGCCAGCAGCTTGGCTACCCCAAGGACAGATACGCAGTATTTT. It encodes CASSLATPRTDTQYF.

The chain combines TRBV12-3 or TRBV12-4 with TRBJ1-1; weak D call: TRBD1 (5 bases). The CDR3 has 15 amino acids. V was trimmed by 2 bases and J by 1 base, leaving 11 bases between them. Here the CDR3 reads CASSLLGHPNTEAFF. CDR3 DNA sequence: TGTGCCAGCAGTTTATTGGGGCACCCGAACACTGAAGCTTTCTTT.

This clonotype was seen just once. The chain is built from TRBV29-1 and TRBJ2-5; D perhaps matches TRBD2 (7 bases). From germline, CDR1 is SQVTM and CDR2 ANQGSEA. The CDR3 is made up of 13 amino acids. Trimming pared 4 bases from V and 1 base from J, leaving 10 bases between. The CDR3 region is CSVVRGAQETQYF. The CDR3 coding sequence is TGCAGCGTTGTCCGGGGGGCCCAAGAGACCCAGTACTTC.

Note on this clonotype: It may be a read error: a sequence one base away is much more abundant. V and J are TRBV6-5 and TRBJ2-7, with D unresolved. The germline CDR1 and CDR2 sequences are MNHEY and SVGAGI. The CDR3 has 13 amino acids. With 0 bases removed from V and 0 bases from J, the gap between germline ends came to 3 bases. The CDR3 here is CASSYSLSYEQYF. The CDR3 DNA sequence: TGTGCCAGCAGTTACTCCCTCTCCTACGAGCAGTACTTC.

This clonotype was recorded at least ten times. The germline gene is not matched at one end of the junction; a read error may be the cause. V is TRBV5-1 and J is TRBJ2-3; 7 bases are a match to TRBD1. The CDR3 has 14 amino acids. Germline V gene sequence: CDR1 SGHRS, CDR2 YFSETQ. This CDR3 is CASSLDRGTDTQYF. The CDR3, as DNA: TGTGCCAGCAGCTTAGACAGGGGCACAGATACGCAGTATTTT.

This clonotype has a handful of counts. V gene TRBV7-9 combines with J gene TRBJ1-4, with a tentative D call TRBD1 (6 bases). Germline assignment: CDR1 SEHNR and CDR2 FQNEAQ (reference sequence). The V end lost 3 bases, the J end lost 8 bases, and 16 bases lay between the germline ends. The CDR3 runs to 15 residues. The CDR3 DNA is TGTGCCAGCAGCTTCCCCCTGGGGGGCAGGGAAAAACTGTTTTTT. Its translation is CASSFPLGGREKLFF.

The genes are TRBV2 and TRBJ2-7, with 12 bases matching TRBD1. The CDR3 totals 13 residues. CDR1 and CDR2 (germline): SNHLY, FYNNEI. V lost 8 bases and J lost 6; bases outside the gene matches: 5. The CDR3 coding sequence is TGTGCCAGCGACCGGGACAGGGGGCGCGAGCAGTACTTC. Its translation: CASDRDRGREQYF.

This clonotype has only a few counts. This chain links TRBV27 with TRBJ2-5; TRBD2 aligns across 10 bases. The CDR3 spans 15 residues. CDR1 and CDR2 (germline): MNHEY, SMNVEV (reference sequence). J lost 3 bases, V lost 8 bases, and 9 bases had no gene match. The CDR3 DNA reads as TGTGCCAGCGGGCAGCGGGGGGGCCTAAAAGAGACCCAGTACTTC. Its protein product is CASGQRGGLKETQYF.

The J gene is TRBJ2-3, the V gene TRBV5-1; unclear D gene. Trimming left V 2 bases short and J 2 bases short, with 9 bases between. CDR1 and CDR2 (germline): SGHRS, YFSETQ. The CDR3 has 14 amino acids. CDR3: CASSFGLPTDTQYF. Written as DNA, the CDR3 is TGCGCCAGCAGCTTCGGGCTCCCCACAGATACGCAGTATTTT.

The CDR3 is CASSHNPTSGGAAEQYF. The CDR3 nucleotides read TGCGCCAGCAGCCATAACCCGACTAGCGGGGGGGCGGCCGAGCAGTACTTC. The chain carries TRBV4-1 and TRBJ2-7; 14 nucleotides agree with TRBD2. The CDR3 sequence is 17 residues long. Germline V CDR1 and CDR2: MGHRA, YSYEKL. Losses at the gene ends were 3 bases for V and 6 bases for J; bases not matched to a gene: 10.

This clonotype came up once. The genes are TRBV5-1 and TRBJ1-2; D is ambiguous. The V gene lost 4 bases and the J gene lost 10 bases, with 14 bases spanning the gap. The CDR3 runs to 12 residues. From germline, CDR1 is SGHRS and CDR2 YFSETQ. CDR3 bases: TGCGCCAGCAGCCTCGGAGGTGAGGACTACACCTTC. Translated: CASSLGGEDYTF.

This clonotype was observed a few times. The chain is built from TRBV4-2 and TRBJ2-3; 12 nucleotides agree with TRBD2. Germline lookup yields CDR1 LGHNA and CDR2 YNFKEQ. V shed 1 base and J 4 bases; nucleotides not matched to a gene: 9. The CDR3 length is 18 residues. CDR3 residues: CASSQGPSGGAAADTQYF. DNA of the CDR3: TGTGCCAGCAGCCAAGGTCCTAGCGGGGGGGCCGCCGCAGATACGCAGTATTTT.

The rearrangement joins TRBV12-3 or TRBV12-4 to TRBJ2-7; D gene uncertain. The CDR3 extends over 13 amino acids. Trimming cost V 3 bases and J 3 bases, with 9 bases left between them. CDR3 bases: TGTGCCAGCAGTTTGGCCGAGAACTACGAGCAGTACTTC. This gives the protein CASSLAENYEQYF.

The rearrangement uses TRBV15 and TRBJ1-5; maybe TRBD1 (6 bases). The CDR3 is 18 residues long. Germline CDR1 LNHNV, CDR2 YYDKDF (reference sequence). Trimming removed 0 bases at V and 0 bases at J, with 15 bases between. The CDR3 reads CATSRDHPQGYSNQPQHF. The CDR3 DNA sequence: TGTGCCACCAGCAGAGATCATCCACAGGGATATAGCAATCAGCCCCAGCATTTT. Drawing the rest from reference TRBV15 and TRBJ1-5, the complete variable domain is DAMVIQNPRYQVTQFGKPVTLSCSQTLNHNVMYWYQQKSSQAPKLLFHYYDKDFNNEADTPDNFQSRRPNTSFCFLDIRSPGLGDTAMYLCATSRDHPQGYSNQPQHFGDGTRLSIL.

This clonotype was picked up a small number of times. The chain combines TRBV29-1 with TRBJ2-7; D is undetermined. CDR3 length: 13 residues. Trimming left V 4 bases short and J 0 bases short, with 10 bases between. Germline lookup yields CDR1 SQVTM and CDR2 ANQGSEA. The CDR3 spells CSVVGASSYEQYF. CDR3 bases: TGCAGCGTTGTGGGCGCGAGCTCCTACGAGCAGTACTTC.

The chain joins TRBV4-2 to TRBJ1-4; no clear D gene. The CDR3 sequence is 13 residues long. V was cut by 0 bases and J by 6 bases, with 5 bases left in between. CDR1 LGHNA and CDR2 YNFKEQ come from the germline V gene. The CDR3 region has the DNA TGTGCCAGCAGCCAAGATGAGGATGAAAAACTGTTTTTT. Translated: CASSQDEDEKLFF.

V usage is TRBV29-1 and J usage is TRBJ2-7, with D perhaps TRBD1 (6 bases). This CDR3 contains 16 residues. CDR1 is SQVTM and CDR2 is ANQGSEA in the germline V gene. Trimming removed 0 bases from V and 0 bases from J, with 15 bases in between. As DNA, the CDR3 is TGCAGCGTTGAAGAAATCGGGCAGGGGAGCTCCTACGAGCAGTACTTC. Its protein is CSVEEIGQGSSYEQYF.

This sequence joins TRBV5-1 and TRBJ1-6; D remains unclear. V lost 4 bases, J lost 5 bases, and 7 bases lay in between. The CDR3 covers 13 residues. Per the germline V gene, CDR1 is SGHRS and CDR2 is YFSETQ. CDR3 DNA sequence: TGCGCCAGCAGCCGGGGTGATAATTCACCCCTCCACTTT. Translating it yields CASSRGDNSPLHF. The full variable domain, in which reference TRBV5-1 and TRBJ1-6 provide the parts outside the CDR3, is KAGVTQTPRYLIKTRGQQVTLSCSPISGHRSVSWYQQTPGQGLQFLFEYFSETQRNKGNFPGRFSGRQFSNSRSEMNVSTLELGDSALYLCASSRGDNSPLHFGNGTRLTVT.

The chain is built from TRBV11-2 and TRBJ2-3; 9 nucleotides line up with TRBD2. V lost 1 base to trimming and J lost 3 bases; unmatched junction nucleotides: 11. From germline, CDR1 is SGHAT and CDR2 FQNNGV. The length of the CDR3 is 18 residues. The CDR3 DNA follows: TGTGCCAGCAGCTTAGTTGCTGGGGCGGGGGGGCCAACAGATACGCAGTATTTT. This gives the protein CASSLVAGAGGPTDTQYF.